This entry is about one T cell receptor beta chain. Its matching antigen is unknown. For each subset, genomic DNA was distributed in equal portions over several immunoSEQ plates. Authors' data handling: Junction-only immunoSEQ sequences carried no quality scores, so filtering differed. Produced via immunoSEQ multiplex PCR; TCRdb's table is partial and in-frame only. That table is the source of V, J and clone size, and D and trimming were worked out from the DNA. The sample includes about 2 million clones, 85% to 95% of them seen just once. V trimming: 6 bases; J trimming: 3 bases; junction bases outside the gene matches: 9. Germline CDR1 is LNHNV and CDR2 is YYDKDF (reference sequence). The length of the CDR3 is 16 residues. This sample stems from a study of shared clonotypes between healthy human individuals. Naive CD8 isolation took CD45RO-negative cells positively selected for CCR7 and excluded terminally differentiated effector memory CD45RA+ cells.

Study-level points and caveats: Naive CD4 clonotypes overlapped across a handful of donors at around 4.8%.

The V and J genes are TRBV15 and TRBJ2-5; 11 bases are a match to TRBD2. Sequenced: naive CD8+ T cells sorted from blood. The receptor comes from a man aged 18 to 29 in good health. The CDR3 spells CATRTDSLAGEETQYF. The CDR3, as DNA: TGTGCCACCAGGACCGATTCACTAGCGGGGGAAGAGACCCAGTACTTC.